Below, one T cell receptor beta chain is given with its context. This specimen comes from a study of blood T cell repertoires in COVID-19. Across the whole study: Samples representing acute and convalescent COVID-19 were sourced from the United States, Italy and Spain.

Sequenced by immunoSEQ multiplex PCR; TCRdb stores in-frame clones only, minus some. The sample has a few hundred thousand clones, approximately 93% seen once. This CDR3 region has 16 residues. The germline V gene has CDR1 DFQATT and CDR2 SNEGSKA (reference sequence). With V trimmed by 3 bases and J by 2 bases, 7 bases remained unmatched. Material: PBMCs or T cells enriched from blood (not recorded which). This sequence joins TRBV20-1 and TRBJ1-1, with 12 bases lining up with TRBD1. The clonotype comes from a woman aged 40 to 50 who had been exposed to COVID-19. The CDR3 DNA follows: TGCAGTGCTAGTTTTCCCGGGACAGGGGGCAACACTGAAGCTTTCTTT. Its protein is CSASFPGTGGNTEAFF.